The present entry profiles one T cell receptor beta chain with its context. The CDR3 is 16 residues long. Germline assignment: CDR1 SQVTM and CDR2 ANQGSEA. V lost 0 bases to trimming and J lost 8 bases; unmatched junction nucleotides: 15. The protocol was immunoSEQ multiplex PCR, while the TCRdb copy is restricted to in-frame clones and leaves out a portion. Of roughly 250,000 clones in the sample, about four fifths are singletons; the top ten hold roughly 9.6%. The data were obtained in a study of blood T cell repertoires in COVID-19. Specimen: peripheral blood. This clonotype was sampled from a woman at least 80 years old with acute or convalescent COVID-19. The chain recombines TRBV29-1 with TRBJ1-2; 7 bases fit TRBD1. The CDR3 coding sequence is TGCAGCGTTGAAGATCAGGGAGACAGGGAGGTTGGCGGCTACACCTTC. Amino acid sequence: CSVEDQGDREVGGYTF.